The clone carrying this T cell receptor (beta chain) was observed a handful of times. TCRdb's table, derived via immunoSEQ multiplex PCR, lists solely in-frame clones and lacks some. The sample consists of roughly 430,000 clones, over 75% of them appearing once. Looked up from germline, CDR1 is SGHKS and CDR2 is YYEKEE (reference sequence). Trimming stripped 2 bases from V and 0 bases from J, with 12 bases between. CDR3 length: 16 residues. The entry originates in a study of blood T cell repertoires in COVID-19. On the study more broadly: Samples came from the United States, Italy and Spain, spanning acute and convalescent COVID-19.

Within 2 weeks of study entry, exposed participants had contacted a PCR-confirmed or clinician-diagnosed COVID-19 case. The sample consisted of PBMCs or T cells enriched from blood (not recorded which). This chain uses TRBV5-5 with TRBJ2-1; D possibly corresponds to TRBD2 (6 bases). This receptor was obtained from a woman aged 18-29 years who had been exposed to COVID-19. This CDR3 is CASSLDGGFSYNEQFF. The CDR3 nucleotides are TGTGCCAGCAGCTTAGACGGGGGATTCTCCTACAATGAGCAGTTCTTC.